Following are 29 T cell receptor beta chains from one sample sequenced in a study of OX40 agonist ivuxolimab in advanced cancers. Library construction relied on the immunoSEQ multiplex PCR assay. As stored in TCRdb, this immuneACCESS dataset retains in-frame rearrangements with V and J assigned. A fraction of the clones does not appear; measured against another copy, unresolved V genes explain less than half of the discrepancy, and the remainder lacks a known reason. Recorded for this sample are 60,000 to 70,000 clones; around 86% of them occurred a single time. The top ten clones comprise 0.95% to 1.5% of the sample. The material was CD4+ or CD8+ T cells sorted from blood, obtained in a trial of the OX40 agonist ivuxolimab. These receptors were taken from an adult with an advanced solid tumor such as melanoma, head and neck, liver or kidney cancer.

The gene calls are TRBV9 and TRBJ2-5; 15 bases line up with TRBD2. CDR1 and CDR2 from the germline V gene are SGDLS and YYNGEE. V was pared by 3 bases and J by 4 bases, with 4 bases of the junction left unmatched. This CDR3 has 16 amino acids. CDR3 nucleotide sequence: TGTGCCAGCAGCGCAGGGACTAGCGGGAGGAGAGAGACCCAGTACTTC. This codes for CASSAGTSGRRETQYF.

V gene TRBV6-5 combines with J gene TRBJ2-7, with 8 bases identical to TRBD1. The CDR3 extends over 16 amino acids. The J segment lost 8 bases and the V segment lost 0 bases, leaving 12 bases of the junction unmatched. CDR1 and CDR2 from the germline V gene are MNHEY and SVGAGI. CDR3 protein: CASSYSWTGLGSQQYF. The CDR3 nucleotides are TGTGCCAGCAGTTACTCGTGGACAGGGCTAGGATCTCAGCAGTACTTC.

The chain combines TRBV6-5 with TRBJ1-2; 9 bases are shared with TRBD1. The CDR3 extends over 16 amino acids. Trimming removed 4 bases from V and 5 bases from J; junction bases left unmatched: 11. Per germline, CDR1 MNHEY and CDR2 SVGAGI. Here the CDR3 DNA reads TGTGCCAGCAGTTCCAGCACCGGGACAGGGCTTTATGGCTACACCTTC. Its translation is CASSSSTGTGLYGYTF.

The chain uses TRBV30 and TRBJ2-7; 13 bases are shared with TRBD2. In germline, CDR1 is GTSNPN, CDR2 SVGIG (reference sequence). The CDR3 runs 15 residues. With V trimmed by 3 bases and J by 2 bases, 4 bases remained unmatched. CDR3 in amino acids: CAWSTGTSGTYEQYF. The CDR3 nucleotides read TGTGCCTGGAGCACCGGGACTAGCGGGACCTACGAGCAGTACTTC.

The chain combines TRBV10-2 with TRBJ2-7; no clear D gene. Trimming cost V 6 bases and J 5 bases, with 14 bases left between them. This CDR3 has 13 amino acids. CDR1 and CDR2 from the germline V gene are WSHSY and SAAADI. CDR3 protein: CASSAGVINEQYF. CDR3 in DNA: TGCGCCAGCAGCGCCGGTGTAATAAACGAGCAGTACTTC.

This clone was seen a few times. The J gene is TRBJ2-5, the V gene TRBV6-1, with a possible D match to TRBD1 (5 bases). Deletions cut 1 base from V and 7 bases from J, with 13 bases between. Germline V gene sequence: CDR1 MNHNS, CDR2 SASEGT. This CDR3 has 14 residues. The chain's CDR3 is CASSEGGWAGTQYF. CDR3 DNA sequence: TGTGCCAGCAGTGAAGGGGGCTGGGCCGGGACCCAGTACTTC.

The chain recombines TRBV6-5 with TRBJ1-1; D possibly corresponds to TRBD1 (6 bases). The CDR3 extends over 14 amino acids. The V gene's germline CDR1 is MNHEY and CDR2 SVGAGI. Trimming shortened V by 5 bases and J by 1 base, and 11 bases separated the two germline ends. CDR3 residues: CASSPRGPNTEAFF. CDR3 nucleotide sequence: TGTGCCAGCAGTCCCAGGGGCCCGAACACTGAAGCTTTCTTT.

The chain uses TRBV19 and TRBJ2-1, with TRBD2 matching over 14 bases. The V gene's germline CDR1 is LNHDA and CDR2 SQIVND (reference sequence). The CDR3 has 15 amino acids. The V gene end was trimmed by 4 bases and the J gene end by 8 bases; junction bases not matched to a gene: 4. The CDR3 loop is CASSTTSGRADEQFF. The CDR3 nucleotides read TGTGCCAGTAGTACGACTAGCGGGAGGGCCGATGAGCAGTTCTTC.

The gene calls are TRBV7-9 and TRBJ2-7; D remains unclear. V lost 6 bases to trimming and J lost 4 bases, with 7 bases between them. Germline V gene data show CDR1 as SEHNR and CDR2 as FQNEAQ (reference sequence). The CDR3 spans 11 residues. The CDR3 DNA follows: TGTGCCAGCAGTCTCAAGTACGAGCAGTACTTC. Its protein product is CASSLKYEQYF.

The rearrangement joins TRBV28 to TRBJ1-2; 12 bases match TRBD1. The CDR3 length is 16 residues. Germline values: CDR1 MDHEN, CDR2 SYDVKM. Trimming removed 2 bases from V and 3 bases from J; junction bases left unmatched: 4. The CDR3 sequence is CASSLGGQGADYGYTF. In DNA form, the CDR3 reads TGTGCCAGCAGTTTAGGGGGACAGGGGGCAGACTATGGCTACACCTTC.

This sequence joins TRBV19 and TRBJ1-5; the match to TRBD1 covers 10 bases. Germline loops: CDR1 LNHDA, CDR2 SQIVND (reference sequence). This CDR3 region has 14 residues. J gave up 4 bases and V 5 bases, and 2 bases lay outside the gene matches. CDR3 in DNA: TGTGCCAGTAGTCGGACAGGGGGTAATCAGCCCCAGCATTTT. As protein: CASSRTGGNQPQHF.

V and J are TRBV28 and TRBJ2-3, with D perhaps assigned TRBD1 or TRBD2 (5 bases each). This CDR3 is built from 15 residues. Trimming cost V 6 bases and J 1 base, with 14 bases left between them. The germline V gene has CDR1 MDHEN and CDR2 SYDVKM. The CDR3 sequence: CASSPEGSGTDTQYF. As DNA, the CDR3 is TGTGCCAGCAGCCCTGAGGGGTCCGGCACAGATACGCAGTATTTT. The variable domain in full, with the rest retrieved from reference TRBV28 and TRBJ2-3, is DVKVTQSSRYLVKRTGEKVFLECVQDMDHENMFWYRQDPGLGLRLIYFSYDVKMKEKGDIPEGYSVSREKKERFSLILESASTNQTSMYLCASSPEGSGTDTQYFGPGTRLTVL.

CDR3 nucleotide sequence: TGTGCCAGCTCACCGTATCAAGCCATGTACGAGCAGTACTTC. This codes for CASSPYQAMYEQYF. The chain joins TRBV18 to TRBJ2-7; unclear D gene. This CDR3 has 14 amino acids. Trimming took 3 bases from V and 4 from J, leaving 13 bases between them. Germline values: CDR1 KGHSH, CDR2 LQKENI. Drawing the rest from reference TRBV18 and TRBJ2-7, the complete variable domain is NAGVMQNPRHLVRRRGQEARLRCSPMKGHSHVYWYRQLPEEGLKFMVYLQKENIIDESGMPKERFSAEFPKEGPSILRIQQVVRGDSAAYFCASSPYQAMYEQYFGPGTRLTVT.

This clone is a singleton in its sample. This rearrangement joins TRBV18 to TRBJ2-5; D is undetermined. CDR1 is KGHSH and CDR2 is LQKENI in the germline V gene. The germline V and J ends were trimmed by 3 bases and 1 base, with 6 bases remaining between them. This CDR3 spans 13 amino acids. The CDR3 loop is CASSPGLQETQYF. In nucleotides, the CDR3 is TGTGCCAGCTCACCGGGCCTCCAAGAGACCCAGTACTTC.

The chain combines TRBV5-1 with TRBJ2-1; 9 nucleotides agree with TRBD2. Germline V gene data show CDR1 as SGHRS and CDR2 as YFSETQ. With 4 bases clipped from V and 5 bases from J, the junction kept 10 bases outside the gene matches. This CDR3 spans 16 amino acids. The CDR3 DNA reads TGCGCCAGCAGCCTGTCCATAGCGGGAGCCAACAATGAGCAGTTCTTC. Protein: CASSLSIAGANNEQFF.

The J gene is TRBJ2-3, the V gene TRBV13, with 9 bases fitting TRBD2. In germline, CDR1 is PRHDT, CDR2 FYEKMQ (reference sequence). CDR3 length equals 15 residues. V shed 5 bases, J shed 1 base, and the junction held 4 bases outside the gene matches. The CDR3 reads CASSPWTSGTDTQYF. The CDR3 DNA follows: TGTGCCAGCAGCCCCTGGACTAGCGGCACAGATACGCAGTATTTT.

The genes are TRBV7-3 and TRBJ2-1, with TRBD2 matching over 8 bases. The length of the CDR3 is 15 residues. J was trimmed by 10 bases and V by 5 bases; bases with no gene match: 13. CDR1 is SGHTA, CDR2 FQGTGA, per germline. The CDR3 protein is CASSPQAGVLGEQFF. CDR3 sequence (DNA): TGTGCCAGCAGCCCGCAAGCGGGAGTTTTGGGAGAGCAGTTCTTC.

The chain employs TRBV30 and TRBJ1-6; D is possibly TRBD1 (5 bases). This CDR3 spans 15 amino acids. Trimming left V 3 bases short and J 3 bases short, with 12 bases between. In germline, CDR1 is GTSNPN, CDR2 SVGIG (reference sequence). DNA of the CDR3: TGTGCCTGGAGCCTACGGGGGGACTATAATTCACCCCTCCACTTT. This encodes CAWSLRGDYNSPLHF.

This chain joins TRBV15 and TRBJ2-7; 7 nucleotides line up with TRBD2. Germline V gives CDR1 LNHNV, CDR2 YYDKDF (reference sequence). This CDR3 has 16 residues. After removal of 5 bases from V and 1 base from J, the junction contained 11 bases not matched to a gene. CDR3: CATSGLGRGRSYEQYF. The CDR3 region has the DNA TGTGCCACCAGCGGCTTGGGGCGCGGGAGATCCTACGAGCAGTACTTC.

The chain links TRBV28 to TRBJ2-5, with D uncertain. V lost 5 bases and J lost 5, with 9 bases in between. Germline V gene lookup returns CDR1 MDHEN and CDR2 SYDVKM. This CDR3 has 12 residues. The CDR3: CASSPRWETQYF. The CDR3 bases are TGTGCCAGCAGTCCCCGCTGGGAGACCCAGTACTTC.

This chain joins TRBV28 and TRBJ2-5; 8 bases fit TRBD1. In germline, CDR1 is MDHEN, CDR2 SYDVKM. CDR3 length equals 12 residues. V lost 6 bases and J lost 3; bases outside the gene matches: 0. The CDR3 spells CASRTGEETQYF. CDR3 coding DNA: TGTGCCAGCAGGACAGGGGAAGAGACCCAGTACTTC.

The V call is TRBV19, the J call TRBJ2-3, with D maybe TRBD2 (7 bases). Trimming pared 6 bases from V and 2 bases from J, leaving 18 bases between. This CDR3 comprises 16 residues. The germline V gene has CDR1 LNHDA and CDR2 SQIVND (reference sequence). The CDR3 is CASSDKGGAYTDTQYF. CDR3 coding DNA: TGTGCCAGTAGCGATAAAGGGGGGGCGTACACAGATACGCAGTATTTT.

The CDR3 bases are TGTGCCAGCTCACCACAGGGGAGCCAGCTTAACGAGCAGTACTTC. Translated, it gives CASSPQGSQLNEQYF. The chain is built from TRBV18 and TRBJ2-7; the D call may be TRBD1 or TRBD2 (5 bases each). Germline values: CDR1 KGHSH, CDR2 LQKENI. The ends were cut back, 1 base at V and 5 bases at J, with 15 bases in the middle. The CDR3 has 15 residues.

V is TRBV5-1 and J is TRBJ2-1; 8 bases are shared with TRBD2. Germline-derived CDR1 and CDR2 are SGHRS and YFSETQ. Unmatched junction bases numbered 4, after V lost 0 bases and J lost 2 bases. CDR3 length: 16 residues. The chain's CDR3 is CASSLGAGEPYNEQFF. In DNA, the CDR3 is TGCGCCAGCAGCTTGGGAGCGGGAGAACCCTACAATGAGCAGTTCTTC.

This clone occurred once. The chain combines TRBV5-4 with TRBJ1-1; unclear D gene. The V end was cut by 4 bases, the J end by 4 bases, with 11 bases between. The CDR3 loop spans 13 amino acids. Germline V gene sequence: CDR1 SGHNT, CDR2 YYREEE (reference sequence). CDR3 protein: CASSPTPATEAFF. In nucleotides, the CDR3 is TGTGCCAGCAGCCCTACGCCGGCCACTGAAGCTTTCTTT.

The chain has TRBV4-1 and TRBJ1-4, with unresolved D. This CDR3 has 16 amino acids. Looked up from germline, CDR1 is MGHRA and CDR2 is YSYEKL. The V end lost 6 bases, the J end lost 0 bases, and 14 bases lay between the germline ends. CDR3 residues: CASRRNQVATNEKLFF. Written as DNA, the CDR3 is TGCGCCAGCAGACGGAATCAGGTTGCAACTAATGAAAAACTGTTTTTT.

The rearrangement links TRBV5-1 to TRBJ1-2; 9 positions agree with TRBD1. From germline, CDR1 is SGHRS and CDR2 YFSETQ. V lost 2 bases and J lost 4; bases outside the gene matches: 6. This CDR3 contains 15 residues. CDR3 nucleotide sequence: TGCGCCAGCAGCTTTGCGGGACAGGGACTCTATGGCTACACCTTC. The encoded protein is CASSFAGQGLYGYTF.

This chain joins TRBV6-5 and TRBJ2-3, with 13 bases fitting TRBD2. Germline V gene sequence: CDR1 MNHEY, CDR2 SVGAGI. The CDR3 consists of 15 residues. With V trimmed by 6 bases and J by 4 bases, 4 bases remained unmatched. The CDR3 is CASRRTSGRSDTQYF. In DNA, the CDR3 is TGTGCCAGCAGGCGGACTAGCGGGAGATCAGATACGCAGTATTTT.

This chain joins TRBV7-9 and TRBJ2-7; 10 bases are a match to TRBD2. CDR3 length equals 15 residues. The ends lost 2 bases at V and 6 bases at J; junction bases unmatched: 7. CDR1 SEHNR and CDR2 FQNEAQ come from the germline V gene (reference sequence). CDR3 sequence: CASSLTGASGSEQYF. The CDR3 DNA reads TGTGCCAGCAGCTTAACTGGTGCTAGCGGGAGCGAGCAGTACTTC.